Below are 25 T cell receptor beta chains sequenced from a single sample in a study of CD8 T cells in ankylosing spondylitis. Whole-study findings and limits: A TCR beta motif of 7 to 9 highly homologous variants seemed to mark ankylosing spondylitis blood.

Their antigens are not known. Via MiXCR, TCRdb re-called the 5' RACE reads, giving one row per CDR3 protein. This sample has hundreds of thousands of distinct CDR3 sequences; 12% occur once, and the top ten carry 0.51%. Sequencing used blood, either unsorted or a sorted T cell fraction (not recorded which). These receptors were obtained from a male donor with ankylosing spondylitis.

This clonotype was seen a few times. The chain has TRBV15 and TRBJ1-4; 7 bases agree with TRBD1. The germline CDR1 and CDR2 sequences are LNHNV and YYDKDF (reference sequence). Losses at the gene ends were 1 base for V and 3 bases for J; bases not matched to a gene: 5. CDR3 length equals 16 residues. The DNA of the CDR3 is TGTGCCACCAGCAGAGGCGGCCAGGGGGCTAATGAAAAACTGTTTTTT. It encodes CATSRGGQGANEKLFF.

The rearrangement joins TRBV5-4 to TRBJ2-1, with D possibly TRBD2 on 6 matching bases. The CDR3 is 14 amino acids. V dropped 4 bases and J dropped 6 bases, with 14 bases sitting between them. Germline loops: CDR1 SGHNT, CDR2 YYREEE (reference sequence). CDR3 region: CASSPRLGGNEQFF. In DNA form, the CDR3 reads TGTGCCAGCAGCCCGCGACTGGGGGGCAATGAGCAGTTCTTC. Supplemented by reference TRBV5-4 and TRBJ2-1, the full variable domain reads ETGVTQSPTHLIKTRGQQVTLRCSSQSGHNTVSWYQQALGQGPQFIFQYYREEENGRGNFPPRFSGLQFPNYSSELNVNALELDDSALYLCASSPRLGGNEQFFGPGTRLTVL.

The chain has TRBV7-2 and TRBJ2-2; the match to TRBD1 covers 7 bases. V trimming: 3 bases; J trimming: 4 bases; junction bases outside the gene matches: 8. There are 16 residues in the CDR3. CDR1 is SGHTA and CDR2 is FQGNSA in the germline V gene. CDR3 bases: TGTGCCAGCAGCTTCCGACAGGGTCTTCGCACCGGGGAGCTGTTTTTT. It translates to CASSFRQGLRTGELFF. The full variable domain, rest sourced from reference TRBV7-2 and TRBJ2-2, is GAGVSQSPSNKVTEKGKDVELRCDPISGHTALYWYRQSLGQGLEFLIYFQGNSAPDKSGLPSDRFSAERTGGSVSTLTIQRTQQEDSAVYLCASSFRQGLRTGELFFGEGSRLTVL.

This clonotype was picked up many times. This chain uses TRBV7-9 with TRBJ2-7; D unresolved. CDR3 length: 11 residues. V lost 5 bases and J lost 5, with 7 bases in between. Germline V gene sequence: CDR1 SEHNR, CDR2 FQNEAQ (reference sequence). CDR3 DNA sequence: TGTGCCAGCAGCCTTAGTAACGAGCAGTACTTC. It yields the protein CASSLSNEQYF.

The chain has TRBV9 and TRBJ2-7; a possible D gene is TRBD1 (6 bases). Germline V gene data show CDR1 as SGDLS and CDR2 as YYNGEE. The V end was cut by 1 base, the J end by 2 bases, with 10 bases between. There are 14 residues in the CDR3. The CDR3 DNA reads TGTGCCAGCAGCGTAACTAGGGGGACCTACGAGCAGTACTTC. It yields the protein CASSVTRGTYEQYF.

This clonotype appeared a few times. CDR3 sequence (DNA): TGCAGTGCTTCTATAGCGGGGGTCGTATTCTTC. Amino acids: CSASIAGVVFF. This chain joins TRBV20-1 and TRBJ2-1, with 9 bases fitting TRBD2. The CDR3 is made up of 11 amino acids. Per the germline V gene, CDR1 is DFQATT and CDR2 is SNEGSKA (reference sequence). Trimming took 5 bases from V and 16 from J; bases not matched to a gene: 9.

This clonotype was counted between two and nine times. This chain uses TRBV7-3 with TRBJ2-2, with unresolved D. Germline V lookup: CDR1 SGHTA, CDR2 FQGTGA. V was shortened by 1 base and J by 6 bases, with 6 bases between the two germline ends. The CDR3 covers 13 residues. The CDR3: CASSLIVPGELFF. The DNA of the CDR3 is TGTGCCAGCAGCTTAATTGTTCCCGGGGAGCTGTTTTTT.

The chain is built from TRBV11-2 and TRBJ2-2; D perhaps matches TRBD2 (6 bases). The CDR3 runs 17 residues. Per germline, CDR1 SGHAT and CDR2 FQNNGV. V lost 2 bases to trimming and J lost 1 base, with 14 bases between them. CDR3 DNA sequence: TGTGCCAGCAGCTTATCACGGGGGTTTGGGAACACCGGGGAGCTGTTTTTT. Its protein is CASSLSRGFGNTGELFF.

The CDR3 sequence: CSASPGTGAYNEQFF. DNA for the CDR3: TGCAGTGCCTCCCCCGGGACAGGGGCCTACAATGAGCAGTTCTTC. The rearrangement uses TRBV20-1 and TRBJ2-1, with 10 bases fitting TRBD1. This CDR3 region has 15 residues. CDR1 and CDR2 (germline): DFQATT, SNEGSKA (reference sequence). V lost 6 bases and J lost 2; bases outside the gene matches: 7.

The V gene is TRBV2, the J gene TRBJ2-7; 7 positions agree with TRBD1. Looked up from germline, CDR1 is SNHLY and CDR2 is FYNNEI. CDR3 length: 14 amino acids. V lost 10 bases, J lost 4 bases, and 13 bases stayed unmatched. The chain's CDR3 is CATKRDRPTYEQYF. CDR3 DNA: TGTGCCACCAAAAGGGACAGACCCACTTACGAGCAGTACTTC. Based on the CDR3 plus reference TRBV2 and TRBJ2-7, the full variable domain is EPEVTQTPSHQVTQMGQEVILRCVPISNHLYFYWYRQILGQKVEFLVSFYNNEISEKSEIFDDQFSVERPDGSNFTLKIRSTKLEDSAMYFCATKRDRPTYEQYFGPGTRLTVT.

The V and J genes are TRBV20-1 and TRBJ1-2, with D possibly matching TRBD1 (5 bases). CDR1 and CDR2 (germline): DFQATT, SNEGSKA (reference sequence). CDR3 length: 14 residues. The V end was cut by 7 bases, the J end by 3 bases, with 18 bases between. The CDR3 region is CSGGTPYLDYGYTF. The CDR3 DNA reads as TGCAGTGGAGGGACCCCTTACCTGGACTATGGCTACACCTTC.

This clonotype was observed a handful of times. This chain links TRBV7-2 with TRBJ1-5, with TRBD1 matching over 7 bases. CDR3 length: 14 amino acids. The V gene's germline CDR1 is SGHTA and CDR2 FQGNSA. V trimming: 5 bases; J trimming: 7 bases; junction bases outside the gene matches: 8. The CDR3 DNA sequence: TGTGCCAGCAGCCCAGACAGGGAATTCCAGCCCCAGCATTTT. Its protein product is CASSPDREFQPQHF.

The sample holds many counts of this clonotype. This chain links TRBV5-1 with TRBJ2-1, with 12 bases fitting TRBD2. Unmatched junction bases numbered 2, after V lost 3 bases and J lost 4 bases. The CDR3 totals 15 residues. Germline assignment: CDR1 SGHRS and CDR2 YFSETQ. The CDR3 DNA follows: TGCGCCAGCAGCTGGACTAGCGGGGATTACAATGAGCAGTTCTTC. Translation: CASSWTSGDYNEQFF.

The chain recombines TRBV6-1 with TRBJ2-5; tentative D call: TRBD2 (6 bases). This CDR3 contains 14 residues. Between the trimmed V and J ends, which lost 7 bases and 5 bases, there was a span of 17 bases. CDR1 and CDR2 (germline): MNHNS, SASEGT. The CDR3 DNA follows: TGTGCCAGCATGAAGTTGGAGGGAGACGAGACCCAGTACTTC. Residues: CASMKLEGDETQYF.

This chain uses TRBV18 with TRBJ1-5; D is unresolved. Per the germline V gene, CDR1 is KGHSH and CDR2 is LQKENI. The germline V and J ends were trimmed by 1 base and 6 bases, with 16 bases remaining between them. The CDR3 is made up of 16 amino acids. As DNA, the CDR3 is TGTGCCAGCTCACCACTACCCACCGGGGATGTTCAGCCCCAGCATTTT. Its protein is CASSPLPTGDVQPQHF.

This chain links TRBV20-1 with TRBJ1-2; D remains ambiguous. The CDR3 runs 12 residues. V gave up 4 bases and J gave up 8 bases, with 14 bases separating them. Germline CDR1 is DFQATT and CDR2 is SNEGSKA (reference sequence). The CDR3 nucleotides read TGCAGTGCTAAAGATCCCGGGAACGGCTACACCTTC. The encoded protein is CSAKDPGNGYTF.

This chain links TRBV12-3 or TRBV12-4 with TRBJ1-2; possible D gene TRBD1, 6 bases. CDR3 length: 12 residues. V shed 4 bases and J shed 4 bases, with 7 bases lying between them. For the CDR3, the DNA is TGTGCCAGCAGTTCAGGGGTCTATGGCTACACCTTC. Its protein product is CASSSGVYGYTF.

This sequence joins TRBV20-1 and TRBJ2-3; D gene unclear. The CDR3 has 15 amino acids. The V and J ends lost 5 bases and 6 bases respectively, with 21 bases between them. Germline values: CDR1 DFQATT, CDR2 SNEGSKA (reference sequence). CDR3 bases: TGCAGTGCTTGGAAGGACCCCTCCAAGGGCGATACGCAGTATTTT. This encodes CSAWKDPSKGDTQYF.

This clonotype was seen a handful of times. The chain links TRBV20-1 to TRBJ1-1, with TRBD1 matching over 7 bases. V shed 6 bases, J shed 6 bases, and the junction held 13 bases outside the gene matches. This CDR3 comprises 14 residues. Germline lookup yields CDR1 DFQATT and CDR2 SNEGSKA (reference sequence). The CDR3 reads CSADLGQSLPEAFF. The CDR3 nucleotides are TGCAGTGCCGACTTGGGACAGAGTCTCCCTGAAGCTTTCTTT.

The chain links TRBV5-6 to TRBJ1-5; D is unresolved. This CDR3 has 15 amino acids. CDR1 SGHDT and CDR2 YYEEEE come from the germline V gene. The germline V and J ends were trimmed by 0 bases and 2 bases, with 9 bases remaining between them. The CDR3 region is CASSLGGGRNQPQHF. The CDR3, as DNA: TGTGCCAGCAGCTTGGGGGGTGGGCGCAATCAGCCCCAGCATTTT.

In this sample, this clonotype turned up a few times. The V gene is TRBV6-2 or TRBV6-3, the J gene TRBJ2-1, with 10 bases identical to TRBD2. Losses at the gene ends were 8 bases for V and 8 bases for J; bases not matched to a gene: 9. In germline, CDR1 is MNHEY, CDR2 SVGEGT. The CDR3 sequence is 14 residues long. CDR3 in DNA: TGTGCCAGCGGCCCTAGCGGGAGAGACGATGAGCAGTTCTTC. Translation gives CASGPSGRDDEQFF.

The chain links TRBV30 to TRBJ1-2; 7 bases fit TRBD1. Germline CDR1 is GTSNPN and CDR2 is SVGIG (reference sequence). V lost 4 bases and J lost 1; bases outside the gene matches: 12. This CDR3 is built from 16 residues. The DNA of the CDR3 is TGTGCCTGGAACAGACAGGGTACCTTCGTTAACTATGGCTACACCTTC. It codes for CAWNRQGTFVNYGYTF.

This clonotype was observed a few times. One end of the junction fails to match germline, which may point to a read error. CDR3 in amino acids: CASRTGVEKLFF. CDR3 bases: TGTGCTAGCAGGACAGGGGTCGAAAAACTGTTTTTT. The gene calls are TRBV28 and TRBJ1-4, with 9 nucleotides matching TRBD1. The CDR3 length is 12 residues. Germline V gene lookup returns CDR1 MDHEN and CDR2 SYDVKM.

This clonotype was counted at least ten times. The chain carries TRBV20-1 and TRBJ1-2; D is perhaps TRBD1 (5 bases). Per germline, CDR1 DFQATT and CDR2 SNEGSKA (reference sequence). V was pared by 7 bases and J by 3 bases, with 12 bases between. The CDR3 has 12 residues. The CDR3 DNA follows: TGCAGTGTCCTAGAAGGGGACTATGGCTACACCTTC. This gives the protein CSVLEGDYGYTF.

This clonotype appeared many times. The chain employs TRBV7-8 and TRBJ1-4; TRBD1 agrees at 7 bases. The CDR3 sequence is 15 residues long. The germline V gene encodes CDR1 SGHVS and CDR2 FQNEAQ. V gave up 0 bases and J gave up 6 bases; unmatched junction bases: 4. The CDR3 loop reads CASSLARQGDEKLFF. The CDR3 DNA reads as TGTGCCAGCAGCTTAGCCCGACAGGGAGATGAAAAACTGTTTTTT. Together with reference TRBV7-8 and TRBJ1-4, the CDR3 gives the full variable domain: GAGVSQSPRYKVAKRGQDVALRCDPISGHVSLFWYQQALGQGPEFLTYFQNEAQLDKSGLPSDRFFAERPEGSVSTLKIQRTQQEDSAVYLCASSLARQGDEKLFFGSGTQLSVL.